The source of this TCR beta chain is a study of blood T cell repertoires in COVID-19. Study information: Sources were T cells, B-cell-depleted T cells, or PBMCs; the material itself was cDNA or gDNA.

Per the authors' pipeline: Nucleated cell counts were estimated from reference gene primer amplification. Generated by immunoSEQ multiplex PCR, the TCRdb table keeps only in-frame clones and is missing some. The V and J calls and clone size were taken over from that table, and D and trimming were inferred from the DNA. The data show under 200,000 clones, 86% seen once. This CDR3 region has 16 residues. With 4 bases removed from V and 8 bases from J, the gap between germline ends came to 18 bases. Per germline, CDR1 MNHEY and CDR2 SMNVEV (reference sequence). The chain is built from TRBV27 and TRBJ2-6, with D maybe TRBD2 (5 bases). Sequenced: peripheral blood. The receptor was derived from a woman aged 80 or older in a cohort sampled during active or convalescent COVID-19. In nucleotides, the CDR3 is TGTGCCAGCAGTTCAACGGGATTCCCCCCGACCAACGTCCTGACTTTC. Translated: CASSSTGFPPTNVLTF.